The clone carrying this T cell receptor beta chain has more than one count but fewer than ten. Its antigen is unknown. Each multiple sclerosis control was a treatment-naive patient with relapsing-remitting disease that was either stable or active. The sample belongs to a study of CD8 T cells in Susac syndrome. This CDR3 region has 14 residues. Trimming removed 0 bases from V and 4 bases from J, with 9 bases in between. The study, taken as a whole, reports: By the study's own acknowledgment, its TCR sequencing and HLA analysis included relatively few individuals.

Reverse transcription of roughly 0.5 to 1 ug RNA used random hexamers. TCRdb redid the calling of the immunoSEQ multiplex PCR reads with MiXCR, one entry per CDR3 protein. The profile shows about 200,000 distinct CDR3 sequences, about 94% of them singletons. Source material: CD8+ T cells from PBMCs. The chain recombines TRBV23-1 with TRBJ1-1; no reliable D call. TRBV23-1 is an open reading frame whose function is uncertain. This receptor was taken from a human donor with multiple sclerosis. This CDR3 is CASSQSAGSTEAFF. As DNA, the CDR3 is TGCGCCAGCAGTCAATCAGCCGGGAGCACTGAAGCTTTCTTT.